This T cell receptor beta chain was sequenced during a study of T cells after posttransplantation cyclophosphamide. This related bone marrow graft donor gave peripheral blood on the day of marrow donation. CDR1 LNHDA and CDR2 SQIVND come from the germline V gene (reference sequence). The CDR3 extends over 18 amino acids. V shed 8 bases and J 4 bases; nucleotides not matched to a gene: 19. Repertoires were generated with immunoSEQ multiplex PCR, while TCRdb's copy carries only in-frame clones and drops some. The data show more than 25,000 clones, with none appearing a single time. This clone was found many times. As yet, its antigen is unknown. Study-wide results and caveats: TRB clonality was highly associated with recipient CMV seropositivity and reactivation. Donor CD8+ memory clones often dominated recipient blood repertoires at later times. Blood and skin or GI T cell repertoires showed limited TRB overlap.

The sequence was collected from a man in his fifties in good health, CMV-negative, and a related stem cell transplant donor. Input material: PBMCs. The rearrangement joins TRBV19 to TRBJ2-5; 10 bases map to TRBD2. The CDR3: CASATRASGSVRGETQYF. CDR3 in DNA: TGTGCCAGTGCAACTCGGGCTAGCGGGAGTGTGAGGGGAGAGACCCAGTACTTC.